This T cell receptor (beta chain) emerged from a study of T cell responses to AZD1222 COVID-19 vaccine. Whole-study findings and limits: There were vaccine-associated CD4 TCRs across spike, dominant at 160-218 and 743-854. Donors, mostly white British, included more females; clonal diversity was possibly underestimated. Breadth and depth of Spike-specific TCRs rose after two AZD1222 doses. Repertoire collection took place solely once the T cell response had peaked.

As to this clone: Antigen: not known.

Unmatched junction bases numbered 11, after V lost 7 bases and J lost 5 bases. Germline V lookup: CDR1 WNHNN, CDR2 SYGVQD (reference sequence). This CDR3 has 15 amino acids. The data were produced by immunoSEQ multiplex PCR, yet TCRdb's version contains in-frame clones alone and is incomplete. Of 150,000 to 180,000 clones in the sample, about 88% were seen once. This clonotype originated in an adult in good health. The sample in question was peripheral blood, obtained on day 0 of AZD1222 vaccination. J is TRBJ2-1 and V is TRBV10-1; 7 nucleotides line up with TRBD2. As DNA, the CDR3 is TGCGCCAGCATTATATCCAGCGGGGACCACAATGAGCAGTTCTTC. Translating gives CASIISSGDHNEQFF.